The 27 T cell receptor beta chains reported below all come from one sample, sequenced in a study of T cell responses to AZD1222 COVID-19 vaccine. Here immunoSEQ multiplex PCR was the method, and the copy in TCRdb shows in-frame clones only, minus some. The sample yields 150,000 or so clones, 75% to 85% seen once. Specimen: peripheral blood, collected on day 0 of MenACWY control vaccination. The origin of the receptors is an adult in good health.

The rearrangement links TRBV5-6 to TRBJ1-6; TRBD1 is a possible D gene (6 bases). CDR1 is SGHDT, CDR2 YYEEEE, per germline. The CDR3 has 14 amino acids. Trimming took 2 bases from V and 9 from J, leaving 12 bases between them. The CDR3 nucleotides read TGTGCCAGCAGCTTCGGACAGCAAGGTTCACCCCTCCACTTT. As protein: CASSFGQQGSPLHF.

The chain uses TRBV5-1 and TRBJ1-2, with TRBD1 identical over 9 bases. Unmatched junction bases numbered 8, after V lost 0 bases and J lost 8 bases. This CDR3 comprises 15 residues. Germline assignment: CDR1 SGHRS and CDR2 YFSETQ. The CDR3 DNA follows: TGCGCCAGCAGCTTGGCTGGGACAGGGTCGGAAGGCTACACCTTC. As protein: CASSLAGTGSEGYTF.

This clone was seen a single time. The CDR3 coding sequence is TGTGCCAGCAGTGAAGGAGGACTCTGGGGACGGGAGCAGTACGTC. It yields the protein CASSEGGLWGREQYV. J is TRBJ2-7 and V is TRBV6-1, with D perhaps given as TRBD1 or TRBD2 (5 bases each). This CDR3 region has 15 residues. Germline CDR1 is MNHNS and CDR2 is SASEGT. V lost 1 base and J 7 bases, leaving 17 bases between the germline ends.

This sequence joins TRBV19 and TRBJ1-1, with D tentatively TRBD1 (6 bases). Germline V gene data show CDR1 as LNHDA and CDR2 as SQIVND (reference sequence). This CDR3 contains 14 residues. Trimming shortened V by 3 bases and J by 4 bases, and 12 bases separated the two germline ends. In DNA, the CDR3 is TGTGCCAGTAGTATCGGGAACAGGGCCACTGAAGCTTTCTTT. Protein sequence: CASSIGNRATEAFF.

This chain uses TRBV19 with TRBJ1-1; D uncertain. This CDR3 contains 13 residues. Germline-derived CDR1 and CDR2 are LNHDA and SQIVND (reference sequence). Trimming took off 3 bases at V and 5 bases at J, with 10 bases between the two ends. The CDR3 DNA reads as TGTGCCAGTAGTATTTCCGTCGAGACTGAAGCTTTCTTT. As protein: CASSISVETEAFF.

This clone was observed a handful of times. The rearrangement uses TRBV6-6 and TRBJ1-3, with 7 nucleotides matching TRBD1. Germline V lookup: CDR1 MNHNY, CDR2 SVGAGI (reference sequence). J gave up 3 bases and V 3 bases, and 5 bases lay outside the gene matches. The CDR3 totals 15 residues. In DNA, the CDR3 is TGTGCCAGCAGTTATGACAGGGCGAGTGGAAACACCATATATTTT. Amino acids: CASSYDRASGNTIYF.

The genes are TRBV3-1 (or the pseudogene TRBV3-2) and TRBJ1-3; D is uncertain. This CDR3 has 15 residues. The V gene lost 0 bases and the J gene lost 2 bases, with 8 bases spanning the gap. From germline, CDR1 is LGHDT and CDR2 YNNKEL (reference sequence). The CDR3 region has the DNA TGTGCCAGCAGCCAAGAGGGTATAACTGGAAACACCATATATTTT. Amino acids: CASSQEGITGNTIYF.

The chain links TRBV7-3 to TRBJ2-6, with D maybe TRBD1 (6 bases). Trimming removed 5 bases at V and 4 bases at J, with 12 bases between. Germline CDR1 is SGHTA and CDR2 is FQGTGA. The CDR3 covers 15 residues. The DNA of the CDR3 is TGTGCCAGCAGCCCGGACAGTACCGGGGCCAACGTCCTGACTTTC. Its protein product is CASSPDSTGANVLTF.

The chain links TRBV7-9 to TRBJ2-2; D uncertain. CDR1 and CDR2 (germline): SEHNR, FQNEAQ (reference sequence). The V end lost 6 bases, the J end lost 0 bases, and 8 bases lay between the germline ends. CDR3 length: 14 amino acids. The CDR3 DNA follows: TGTGCCAGCAGGATACCTACGAACACCGGGGAGCTGTTTTTT. Translating gives CASRIPTNTGELFF. Full variable domain (missing parts from reference TRBV7-9 and TRBJ2-2): DTGVSQNPRHKITKRGQNVTFRCDPISEHNRLYWYRQTLGQGPEFLTYFQNEAQLEKSRLLSDRFSAERPKGSFSTLEIQRTEQGDSAMYLCASRIPTNTGELFFGEGSRLTVL.

The V and J genes are TRBV5-1 and TRBJ1-1; TRBD1 is a possible D gene (6 bases). This CDR3 region has 15 residues. From germline, CDR1 is SGHRS and CDR2 YFSETQ. Trimming removed 3 bases at V and 5 bases at J, with 17 bases between. CDR3 in DNA: TGCGCCAGCAGCTCCACGACGACAGGCTGGACTGAAGCTTTCTTT. This codes for CASSSTTTGWTEAFF.

There are a few counts of this clone. V usage is TRBV27 and J usage is TRBJ2-2; 7 nucleotides agree with TRBD2. The V gene end was trimmed by 3 bases and the J gene end by 4 bases; junction bases not matched to a gene: 11. The V gene's germline CDR1 is MNHEY and CDR2 SMNVEV (reference sequence). The CDR3 spans 17 residues. The DNA of the CDR3 is TGTGCCAGCAGTTTGGGGGTTACTAGCGCCCCCACCGGGGAGCTGTTTTTT. Amino acid sequence: CASSLGVTSAPTGELFF.

The V call is TRBV6-6, the J call TRBJ1-2; TRBD1 matches at 7 bases. The CDR3 has 15 residues. Trimming at V came to 5 bases and at J to 7 bases, leaving 13 bases not matched to a gene. The germline gives CDR1 MNHNY, CDR2 SVGAGI (reference sequence). CDR3 sequence: CASSQLRQGSVGYTF. CDR3 bases: TGTGCCAGCAGTCAGCTGCGACAGGGTTCGGTTGGCTACACCTTC.

The chain is built from TRBV5-8 and TRBJ1-1; possible D gene TRBD1, 5 bases. Trimming removed 5 bases from V and 10 bases from J, with 18 bases in between. The CDR3 sequence is 13 residues long. Germline lookup yields CDR1 SGHTS and CDR2 YDEGEE. Written as DNA, the CDR3 is TGTGCCAGCAGGTCCTCCGGGGGAAGGGGAGCTTTCTTT. As protein: CASRSSGGRGAFF.

V usage is TRBV5-4 and J usage is TRBJ1-1; TRBD1 matches 9 bases. Germline assignment: CDR1 SGHNT and CDR2 YYREEE (reference sequence). This CDR3 is built from 13 residues. V dropped 7 bases and J dropped 3; count of bases not matched to a gene: 4. CDR3 bases: TGTGCCAGCTCACAGGGGGCGGACACTGAAGCTTTCTTT. Translation: CASSQGADTEAFF.

V is TRBV5-1 and J is TRBJ1-1; D perhaps matches TRBD1 (5 bases). Trimming left V 3 bases short and J 1 base short, with 13 bases between. The CDR3 spans 15 residues. The germline gives CDR1 SGHRS, CDR2 YFSETQ. CDR3 sequence: CASSSGDLGNTEAFF. The CDR3 DNA reads as TGCGCCAGCAGCTCGGGGGACTTGGGGAACACTGAAGCTTTCTTT. Complete variable domain (other parts from reference TRBV5-1 and TRBJ1-1): KAGVTQTPRYLIKTRGQQVTLSCSPISGHRSVSWYQQTPGQGLQFLFEYFSETQRNKGNFPGRFSGRQFSNSRSEMNVSTLELGDSALYLCASSSGDLGNTEAFFGQGTRLTVV.

This sequence joins TRBV6-6 and TRBJ1-2; TRBD1 matches 8 bases. Germline V gives CDR1 MNHNY, CDR2 SVGAGI (reference sequence). This CDR3 spans 17 amino acids. V was pared by 7 bases and J by 6 bases, with 19 bases of the junction left unmatched. The CDR3 spells CASNRRALPTGVDGYTF. The CDR3 DNA sequence: TGTGCCAGCAATCGAAGGGCCCTACCGACAGGGGTCGATGGCTACACCTTC.

The V gene is TRBV9, the J gene TRBJ1-3, with 10 bases that match TRBD1. The J segment lost 3 bases and the V segment lost 4 bases, leaving 1 base of the junction unmatched. The CDR3 totals 14 residues. Germline V lookup: CDR1 SGDLS, CDR2 YYNGEE. In DNA, the CDR3 is TGTGCCAGCAGCCGGACAGGGGGTGGAAACACCATATATTTT. It specifies CASSRTGGGNTIYF.

The chain is built from TRBV9 and TRBJ2-2; unclear D gene. Trimming removed 0 bases at V and 2 bases at J, with 8 bases between. Germline V CDR1 and CDR2: SGDLS, YYNGEE. The CDR3 is made up of 15 amino acids. The CDR3 sequence is CASSVADANTGELFF. CDR3 nucleotides: TGTGCCAGCAGCGTAGCGGACGCTAACACCGGGGAGCTGTTTTTT.

This chain uses TRBV3-1 (or the pseudogene TRBV3-2) with TRBJ2-2; the D gene is possibly TRBD2 (6 bases). The CDR3 sequence is 14 residues long. Trimming pared 5 bases from V and 6 bases from J, leaving 13 bases between. Germline assignment: CDR1 LGHDT and CDR2 YNNKEL (reference sequence). The CDR3 sequence is CASSTGGTPGELFF. CDR3 coding DNA: TGTGCCAGCAGCACCGGCGGGACTCCCGGGGAGCTGTTTTTT.

The rearrangement joins TRBV5-5 to TRBJ1-1, with TRBD1 matching over 8 bases. The CDR3 runs 15 residues. Per the germline V gene, CDR1 is SGHKS and CDR2 is YYEKEE (reference sequence). The junction had 5 bases not matched to a gene; V was cut back by 3 bases and J by 1 base. The CDR3 protein is CASSSRTGTNTEAFF. In nucleotides, the CDR3 is TGTGCCAGCAGCTCCCGGACAGGGACGAACACTGAAGCTTTCTTT.

This chain uses TRBV6-1 with TRBJ2-7; 10 nucleotides match TRBD2. Germline values: CDR1 MNHNS, CDR2 SASEGT. The trim removed 1 base at V and 1 base at J, leaving 1 base unmatched. The CDR3 has 15 residues. This chain's CDR3 is CASSEGTSGSYEQYF. In nucleotides, the CDR3 is TGTGCCAGCAGTGAAGGGACTAGCGGTTCCTACGAGCAGTACTTC.

The chain has TRBV27 and TRBJ1-2; 9 bases are a match to TRBD1. CDR1 is MNHEY and CDR2 is SMNVEV in the germline V gene (reference sequence). Trimming removed 5 bases from V and 5 bases from J; junction bases left unmatched: 6. The CDR3 consists of 14 residues. CDR3 bases: TGTGCCAGCAGTCTGGACAGGGGACGGTATGGCTACACCTTC. Translation gives CASSLDRGRYGYTF.

This clone is a singleton in its sample. This sequence joins TRBV19 and TRBJ1-5, with D maybe TRBD1 (6 bases). The CDR3 is made up of 14 amino acids. CDR1 and CDR2 from the germline V gene are LNHDA and SQIVND (reference sequence). Trimming took off 1 base at V and 5 bases at J, with 9 bases between the two ends. The CDR3 DNA reads as TGTGCCAGTAGTATAGTCAGGGGATATCAGCCCCAGCATTTT. Its protein is CASSIVRGYQPQHF.

The chain couples TRBV3-1 (or the pseudogene TRBV3-2) to TRBJ2-1; TRBD1 might be the D (7 bases). The CDR3 loop spans 17 amino acids. Per germline, CDR1 LGHDT and CDR2 YNNKEL (reference sequence). V lost 4 bases and J lost 8, with 24 bases in between. CDR3 in amino acids: CASSLDRRGLGEDEQFF. CDR3 DNA sequence: TGTGCCAGCAGCCTCGACCGAAGGGGGCTCGGGGAGGATGAGCAGTTCTTC.

The V and J genes are TRBV7-9 and TRBJ2-4; either TRBD1 or TRBD2 may fit D (6 bases each). Per germline, CDR1 SEHNR and CDR2 FQNEAQ (reference sequence). V was pared by 0 bases and J by 7 bases, with 13 bases between. The length of the CDR3 is 15 residues. The CDR3 is CASSLAGGIANIQYF. The CDR3 bases are TGTGCCAGCAGCTTAGCCGGGGGCATTGCGAACATTCAGTACTTC.

The V gene is TRBV28, the J gene TRBJ1-1; TRBD1 matches 7 bases. Trimming cost V 5 bases and J 5 bases; bases outside gene matches: 8. The CDR3 contains 14 residues. CDR1 is MDHEN, CDR2 SYDVKM, per germline. The CDR3 DNA reads as TGTGCCAGCAGTCGCCAACAGGGGATGACTGAAGCTTTCTTT. It is translated as CASSRQQGMTEAFF.

The chain links TRBV27 to TRBJ2-5; D is perhaps TRBD2 (7 bases). There are 15 residues in the CDR3. Trimming removed 0 bases at V and 4 bases at J, with 12 bases between. Germline values: CDR1 MNHEY, CDR2 SMNVEV (reference sequence). CDR3 sequence: CASSLSGGPGETQYF. The CDR3 coding sequence is TGTGCCAGCAGTTTATCGGGGGGGCCAGGAGAGACCCAGTACTTC.